This is a list of T cell receptor beta chains from one sample in a study of CD8 T cells in ankylosing spondylitis. TCRdb analysed the 5' RACE reads with MiXCR anew, one entry per CDR3 protein. This table has approximately 150,000 distinct CDR3 sequences, under 35% appearing once. Source material: synovial fluid, either unsorted or a sorted T cell fraction (not recorded which). All receptors come from a male donor with ankylosing spondylitis. CDR3s include the opening cysteine and the closing phenylalanine or tryptophan. The order of the fields is clone size, V gene, J gene, CDR3 length, CDR3 protein. Clone size is given for some rows only: seen once, a few or many times, or a class if the clone is expanded.

NA	TRBV20-1	TRBJ1-5	15	CSARTGGGSNQPQHF
few	TRBV24-1	TRBJ2-1	16	CATSDTSGRAVNEQFF
NA	TRBV3-1	TRBJ2-1	13	CASSQDLRGMQFF
NA	TRBV7-9	TRBJ2-2	12	CASSGMIGELFF
few	TRBV6-1	TRBJ2-7	14	CASSAPTGLGEQYF
many	TRBV12-3/TRBV12-4	TRBJ1-5	13	CASSLDSGQPQHF
many	TRBV18	TRBJ1-1	15	CASSLIEWRNTEAFF
few	TRBV12-3/TRBV12-4	TRBJ1-5	14	CASSQGKGNQPQHF
few	TRBV7-8	TRBJ2-7	18	CASSLVVTSGDAPYEQYF
few	TRBV2	TRBJ1-5	13	CASSSDMGRPQHF
once	TRBV7-9	TRBJ1-6	15	CASSPGQGQNSPLHF
NA	TRBV4-2	TRBJ2-2	16	CASSRRGERVAGELFF
NA	TRBV5-5	TRBJ2-1	14	CASSPFRGGNEQFF
few	TRBV13	TRBJ2-1	15	CASSRTFRYTGEQFF
many	TRBV28	TRBJ2-1	16	CASSSFYSGRTNEQFF
few	TRBV20-1	TRBJ1-2	14	CSARTGGHNYGYTF
NA	TRBV15	TRBJ2-1	16	CATSRDEGLVVDEQFF
NA	TRBV11-2	TRBJ1-5	17	CASSLGLGGIGNQPQHF
few	TRBV28	TRBJ1-6	15	CASSFPGHINSPLHF
NA	TRBV4-1	TRBJ2-3	19	CASSQDLGGGGRDTDTQYF
NA	TRBV28	TRBJ1-2	14	CASSLSVAYYGYTF
few	TRBV6-2/TRBV6-3	TRBJ2-3	13	CASSRGSTDTQYF
NA	TRBV12-3/TRBV12-4	TRBJ1-3	19	CAISPRMLDNIRTGNTIYF
few	TRBV10-3	TRBJ1-1	15	CAISETGGVNTEAFF
few	TRBV20-1	TRBJ2-7	16	CSAKRSRESPIYEQYF
NA	TRBV5-1	TRBJ2-3	17	CASSLTTSGGPTDTQYF
many	TRBV20-1	TRBJ2-7	13	CSARGPGTYEQYF
few	TRBV3-1	TRBJ1-1	12	CASSNGETEAFF
many	TRBV11-2	TRBJ2-3	17	CASSPGGSGGYSDTQYF
once	TRBV2	TRBJ1-5	17	CASSEYRDRGSGQPQHF
many	TRBV4-1	TRBJ1-4	20	CASSQGGVTGLPRGNEKLFF
few	TRBV12-3/TRBV12-4	TRBJ1-5	13	CASNGGPGGPQHF
NA	TRBV20-1	TRBJ2-1	12	CSASVQYNEQFF
NA	TRBV4-3	TRBJ1-5	13	CASSQDADQPQHF
NA	TRBV7-9	TRBJ2-5	11	CASTGRETQYF
NA	TRBV19	TRBJ2-2	14	CASSTSAGTGELFF
NA	TRBV20-1	TRBJ1-4	12	CSALGGAEKLFF
many	TRBV28	TRBJ1-2	16	CASSLNSPGTGNGYTF
NA	TRBV6-6	TRBJ2-5	13	CASSYGLGETQYF
NA	TRBV2	TRBJ1-5	13	CASTKTENQPQHF
NA	TRBV5-8	TRBJ1-3	17	CASRPIQDRSSGNTIYF
NA	TRBV5-1	TRBJ2-3	15	CASSPDYLGGDTQYF
few	TRBV20-1	TRBJ2-5	13	CSAGTGPRETQYF
NA	TRBV7-2	TRBJ1-5	15	CASSQGAVTNQPQHF
few	TRBV15	TRBJ2-1	16	CATSSLSGGSYNEQFF
few	TRBV6-5	TRBJ2-2	19	CASSERGTGVRGNTGELFF
NA	TRBV2	TRBJ2-5	16	CASSPSGKRGRETQYF
NA	TRBV7-2	TRBJ2-3	15	CASSHRRNSGDTQYF